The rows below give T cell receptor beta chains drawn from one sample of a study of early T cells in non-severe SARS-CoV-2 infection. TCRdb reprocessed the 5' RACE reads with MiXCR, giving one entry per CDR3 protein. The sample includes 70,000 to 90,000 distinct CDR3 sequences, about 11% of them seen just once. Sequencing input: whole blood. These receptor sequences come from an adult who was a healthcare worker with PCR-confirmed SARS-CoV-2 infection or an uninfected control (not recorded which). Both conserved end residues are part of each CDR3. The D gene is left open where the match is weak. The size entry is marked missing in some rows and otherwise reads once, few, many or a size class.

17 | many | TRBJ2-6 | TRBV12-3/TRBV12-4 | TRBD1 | TGTGCCAGCAGCAGGACAGGGGGAGCCTCTGGGGCCAACGTCCTGACTTTC | CASSRTGGASGANVLTF
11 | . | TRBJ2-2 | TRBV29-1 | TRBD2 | TGCAGCTGTAGCGGGGTCGGGGAGCTGTTTTTT | CSCSGVGELFF
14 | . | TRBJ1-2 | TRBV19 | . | TGTGCCAGTACCTTCGGGAATTACTACTATGGCTACACCTTC | CASTFGNYYYGYTF
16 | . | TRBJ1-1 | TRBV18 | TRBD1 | TGTGCCAGCTCACCGCCTGGGGGACAGGAGAACACTGAAGCTTTCTTT | CASSPPGGQENTEAFF
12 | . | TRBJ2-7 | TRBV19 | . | TGTGCCAGTAGTGGGCAATCCTACGAGCAGTACTTC | CASSGQSYEQYF
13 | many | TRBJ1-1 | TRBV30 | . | TGTGCCTGGAGTGTTTGGGGGGAAACTGAAGCTTTCTTT | CAWSVWGETEAFF
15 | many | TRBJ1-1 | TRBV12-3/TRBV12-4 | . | TGTGCCAGCAGTTTATCGTGGGGGGTGAACACTGAAGCTTTCTTT | CASSLSWGVNTEAFF
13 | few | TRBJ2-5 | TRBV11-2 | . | TGTGCCAGCAGCTTACAACTTCAAGAGACCCAGTACTTC | CASSLQLQETQYF
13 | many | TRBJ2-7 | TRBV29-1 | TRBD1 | TGCAGCGTTCCCGGGACAGGGGGCCACGAGCAGTACTTC | CSVPGTGGHEQYF
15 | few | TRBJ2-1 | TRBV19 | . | TGTGCCAGTCATCCCATGGGGGCGGGATACAATGAGCAGTTCTTC | CASHPMGAGYNEQFF
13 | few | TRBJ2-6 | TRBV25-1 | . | TGTGCCAGCCTACTCTCTGGGGCCAACGTCCTGACTTTC | CASLLSGANVLTF
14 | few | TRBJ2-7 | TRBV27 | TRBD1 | TGTGCCAGCAGATTTCAGGGGGCAACCTACGAGCAGTACTTC | CASRFQGATYEQYF
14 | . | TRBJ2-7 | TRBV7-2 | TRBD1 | TGTGCCAGCAGCTTAGGGACAGGGCTCTACGAGCAGTACTTC | CASSLGTGLYEQYF
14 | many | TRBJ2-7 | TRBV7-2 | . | TGTGCCAGCCATCAAGCGGGTGCTACCTACGAGCAGTACTTC | CASHQAGATYEQYF
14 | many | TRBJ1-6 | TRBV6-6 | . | TGTGCCAGCAGTTACAAGGGGGGGAATTCACCCCTCCACTTT | CASSYKGGNSPLHF
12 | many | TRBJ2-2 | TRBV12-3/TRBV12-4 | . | TGTGCCAGCAGTGCAAGTATCGGGGAGCTGTTTTTT | CASSASIGELFF
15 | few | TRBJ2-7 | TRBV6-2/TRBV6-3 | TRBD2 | TGTGCCAGCAGTTCCCGGACTAGCGGGGGTTACGAGCAGTACTTC | CASSSRTSGGYEQYF
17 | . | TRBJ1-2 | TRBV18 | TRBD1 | TGTGCCAGCTCACTAATCGGGACAGGGGGCCATGACTATGGCTACACCTTC | CASSLIGTGGHDYGYTF
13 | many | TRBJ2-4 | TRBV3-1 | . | TGTGCCAGCAGCCGGATGGCGGAAAACATTCAGTACTTC | CASSRMAENIQYF
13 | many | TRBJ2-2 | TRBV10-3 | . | TGTGCCATCCCGGGGGTTGGCGCCGGGGAGCTGTTTTTT | CAIPGVGAGELFF
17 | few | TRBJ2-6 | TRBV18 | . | TGTGCCAGCTCACAAACCGGGACGAACTCTGGGGCCAACGTCCTGACTTTC | CASSQTGTNSGANVLTF
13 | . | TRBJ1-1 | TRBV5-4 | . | TGTGCCAGCAGCTCCATCGACCGCGGGGGAGCTTTCTTT | CASSSIDRGGAFF
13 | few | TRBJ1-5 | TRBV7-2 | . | TGTGCCAGCAGCTACCGTTGGGGCCAGCCCCAGCATTTT | CASSYRWGQPQHF
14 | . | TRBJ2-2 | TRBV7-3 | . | TGTGCCAGCAGCTTATTTCAGGCCACCGGGGAGCTGTTTTTT | CASSLFQATGELFF
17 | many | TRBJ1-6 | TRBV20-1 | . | TGCAGTGCTAGAGGCCGTGGGGCCCGCTCCCGGTATTCACCCCTCCACTTT | CSARGRGARSRYSPLHF
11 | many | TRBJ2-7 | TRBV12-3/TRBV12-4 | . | TGTGCCAGCAGTCCGGGGAACGAGCAGTACTTC | CASSPGNEQYF
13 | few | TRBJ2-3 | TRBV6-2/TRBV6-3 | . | TGTGCCAGCAACCCGGACACCACAGATACGCAGTATTTT | CASNPDTTDTQYF
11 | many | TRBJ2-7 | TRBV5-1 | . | TGCGCCAGCAGCCTACCCTACGAGCAGTACTTC | CASSLPYEQYF
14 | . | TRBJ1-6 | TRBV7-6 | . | TGTGCCAGCAGCATACGGGCCGATAATTCACCCCTCCACTTT | CASSIRADNSPLHF